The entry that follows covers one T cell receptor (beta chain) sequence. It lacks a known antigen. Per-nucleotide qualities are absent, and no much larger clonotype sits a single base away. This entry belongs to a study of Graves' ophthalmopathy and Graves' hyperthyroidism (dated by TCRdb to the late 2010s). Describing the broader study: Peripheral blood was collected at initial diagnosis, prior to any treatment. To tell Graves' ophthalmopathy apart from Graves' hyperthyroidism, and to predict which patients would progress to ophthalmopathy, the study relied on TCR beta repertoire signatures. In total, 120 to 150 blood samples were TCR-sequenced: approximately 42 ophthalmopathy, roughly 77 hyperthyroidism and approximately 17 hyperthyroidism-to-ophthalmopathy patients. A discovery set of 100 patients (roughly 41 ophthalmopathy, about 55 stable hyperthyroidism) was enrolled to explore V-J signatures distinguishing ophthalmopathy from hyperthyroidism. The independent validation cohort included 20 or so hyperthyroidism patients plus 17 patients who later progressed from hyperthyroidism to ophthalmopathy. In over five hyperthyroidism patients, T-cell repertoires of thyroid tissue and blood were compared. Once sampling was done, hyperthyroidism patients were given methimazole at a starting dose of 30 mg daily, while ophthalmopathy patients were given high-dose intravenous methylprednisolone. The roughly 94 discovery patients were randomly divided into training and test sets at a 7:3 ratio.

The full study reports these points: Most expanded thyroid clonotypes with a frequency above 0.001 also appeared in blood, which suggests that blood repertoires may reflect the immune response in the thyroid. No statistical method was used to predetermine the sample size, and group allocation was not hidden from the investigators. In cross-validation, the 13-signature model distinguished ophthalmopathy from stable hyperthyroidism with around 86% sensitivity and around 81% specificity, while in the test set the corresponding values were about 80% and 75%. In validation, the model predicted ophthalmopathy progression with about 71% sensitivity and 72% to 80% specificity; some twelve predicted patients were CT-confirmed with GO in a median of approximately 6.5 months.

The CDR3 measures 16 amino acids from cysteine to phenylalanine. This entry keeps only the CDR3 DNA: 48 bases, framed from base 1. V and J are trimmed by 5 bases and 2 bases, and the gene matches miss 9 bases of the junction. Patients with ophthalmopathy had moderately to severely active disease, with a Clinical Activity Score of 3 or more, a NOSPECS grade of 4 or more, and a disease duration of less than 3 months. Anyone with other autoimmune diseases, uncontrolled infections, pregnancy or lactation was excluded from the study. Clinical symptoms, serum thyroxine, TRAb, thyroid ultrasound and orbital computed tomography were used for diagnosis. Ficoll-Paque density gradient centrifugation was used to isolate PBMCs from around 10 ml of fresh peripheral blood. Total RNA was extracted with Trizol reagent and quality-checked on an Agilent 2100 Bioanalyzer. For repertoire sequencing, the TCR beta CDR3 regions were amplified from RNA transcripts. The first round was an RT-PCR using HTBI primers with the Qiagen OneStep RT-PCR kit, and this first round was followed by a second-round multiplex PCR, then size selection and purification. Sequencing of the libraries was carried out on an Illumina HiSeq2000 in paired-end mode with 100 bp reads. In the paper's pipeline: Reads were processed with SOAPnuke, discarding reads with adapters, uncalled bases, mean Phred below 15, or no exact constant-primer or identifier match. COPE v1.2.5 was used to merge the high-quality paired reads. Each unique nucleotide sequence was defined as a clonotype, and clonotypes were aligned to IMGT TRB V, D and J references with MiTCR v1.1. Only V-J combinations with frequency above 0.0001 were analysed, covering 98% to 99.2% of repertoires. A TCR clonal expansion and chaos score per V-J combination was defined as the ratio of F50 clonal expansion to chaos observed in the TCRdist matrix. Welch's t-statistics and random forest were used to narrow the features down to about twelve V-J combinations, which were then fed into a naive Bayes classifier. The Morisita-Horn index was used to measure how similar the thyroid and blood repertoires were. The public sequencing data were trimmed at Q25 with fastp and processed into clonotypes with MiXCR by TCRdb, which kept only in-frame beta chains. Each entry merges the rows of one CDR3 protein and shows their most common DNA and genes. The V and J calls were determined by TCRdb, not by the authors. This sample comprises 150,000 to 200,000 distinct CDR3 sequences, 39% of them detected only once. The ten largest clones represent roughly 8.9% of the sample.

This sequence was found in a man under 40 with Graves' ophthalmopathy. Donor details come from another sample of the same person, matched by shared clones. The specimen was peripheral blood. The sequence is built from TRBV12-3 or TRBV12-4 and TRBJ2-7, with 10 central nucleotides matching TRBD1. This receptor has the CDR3 CASSPSTGGVTYEQYF. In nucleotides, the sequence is TGTGCCAGCAGTCCCTCGACAGGGGGCGTCACCTACGAGCAGTACTTC.